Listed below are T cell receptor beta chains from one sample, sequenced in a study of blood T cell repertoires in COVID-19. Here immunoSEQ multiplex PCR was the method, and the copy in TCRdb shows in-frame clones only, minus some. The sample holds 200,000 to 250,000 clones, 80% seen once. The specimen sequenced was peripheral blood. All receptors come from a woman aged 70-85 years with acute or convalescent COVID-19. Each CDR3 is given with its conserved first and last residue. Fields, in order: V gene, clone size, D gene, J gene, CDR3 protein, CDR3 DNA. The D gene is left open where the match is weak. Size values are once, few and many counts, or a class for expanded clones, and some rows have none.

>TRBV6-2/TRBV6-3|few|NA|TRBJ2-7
CASSYRSSYEQYF
TGTGCCAGCAGTTACAGGAGCTCCTACGAGCAGTACTTC
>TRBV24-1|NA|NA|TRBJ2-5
CAPYRVIETQYF
TGTGCCCCCTACAGGGTTATAGAGACCCAGTACTTC
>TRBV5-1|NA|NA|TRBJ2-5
CASSLSQGEETQYF
TGCGCCAGCAGCTTGAGCCAGGGTGAGGAGACCCAGTACTTC
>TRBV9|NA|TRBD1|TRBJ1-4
CASSSRTGKKNEKLFF
TGTGCCAGCAGCTCCCGGACAGGCAAGAAGAATGAAAAACTGTTTTTT
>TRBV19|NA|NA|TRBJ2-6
CASIDGGVNSLPGANVLTF
TGTGCCAGTATAGACGGCGGGGTGAATTCCCTTCCTGGGGCCAACGTCCTGACTTTC
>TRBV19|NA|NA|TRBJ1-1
CASFWRNTEAFF
TGTGCCAGTTTCTGGAGAAACACTGAAGCTTTCTTT
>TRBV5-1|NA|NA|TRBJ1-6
CASSLHSRGDSPLHF
TGCGCCAGCAGCTTGCATTCGCGGGGGGATTCACCCCTCCACTTT
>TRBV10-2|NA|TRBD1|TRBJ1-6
CASWDRNSPLHF
TGCGCCAGCTGGGACAGGAATTCACCCCTCCACTTT
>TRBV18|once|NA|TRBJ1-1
CASSPPIATMNTEAFF
TGTGCCAGCTCACCACCTATAGCGACGATGAACACTGAAGCTTTCTTT
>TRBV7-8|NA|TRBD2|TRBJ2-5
CASRKRGAVQETQYF
TGTGCCAGCAGGAAGCGGGGGGCCGTCCAAGAGACCCAGTACTTC
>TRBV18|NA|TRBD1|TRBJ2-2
CASSAGTGNTGELFF
TGTGCCAGCTCCGCCGGGACAGGGAACACCGGGGAGCTGTTTTTT
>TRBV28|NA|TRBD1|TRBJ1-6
CASMRGQGNSPLHF
TGTGCCAGCATGAGGGGACAGGGTAATTCACCCCTCCACTTT
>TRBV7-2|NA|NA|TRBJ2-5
CASSFQGSMETQYF
TGTGCCAGCAGCTTCCAGGGGTCTATGGAGACCCAGTACTTC
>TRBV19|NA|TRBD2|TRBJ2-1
CASSPRTSGGVLEQFF
TGTGCCAGTAGTCCAAGGACTAGCGGGGGGGTATTGGAGCAGTTCTTC
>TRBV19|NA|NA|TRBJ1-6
CASSSPSGGLNSPLHF
TGTGCCAGTAGTAGTCCTTCCGGGGGGTTAAATTCACCCCTCCACTTT
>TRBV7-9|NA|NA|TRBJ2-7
CASSGGDRSSYEQYF
TGTGCCAGCAGCGGGGGGGACAGGAGCTCCTACGAGCAGTACTTC
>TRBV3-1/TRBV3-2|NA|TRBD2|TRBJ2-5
CASSQDPGGSAQTQYF
TGTGCCAGCAGCCAAGATCCGGGGGGTAGCGCCCAGACCCAGTACTTC
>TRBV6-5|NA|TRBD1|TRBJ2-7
CASRGGQGAAYEQYF
TGTGCCAGCAGGGGAGGACAGGGGGCAGCCTACGAGCAGTACTTC
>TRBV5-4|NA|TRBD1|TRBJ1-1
CASSKWDRGVSGEAFF
TGTGCCAGCAGCAAGTGGGACAGGGGGGTTTCCGGTGAAGCTTTCTTT
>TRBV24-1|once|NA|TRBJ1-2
CATSDPDSHSLFVGYTF
TGTGCCACCAGTGACCCCGACAGTCATTCGTTGTTCGTTGGCTACACCTTC
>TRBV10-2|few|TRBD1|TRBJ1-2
CASRRDRANGYTF
TGCGCCAGCAGGAGGGACAGGGCCAATGGCTACACCTTC
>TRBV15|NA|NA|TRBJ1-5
CATSSPPRGGDQPQHF
TGTGCCACCAGCAGTCCCCCTAGGGGAGGAGATCAGCCCCAGCATTTT
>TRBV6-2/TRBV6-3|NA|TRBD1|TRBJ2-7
CASSVGTGISYEQYF
TGTGCCAGCAGTGTAGGGACAGGAATTTCTTACGAGCAGTACTTC
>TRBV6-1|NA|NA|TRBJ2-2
CASSEATGRSGELFF
TGTGCCAGCAGTGAAGCTACAGGGCGGTCCGGGGAGCTGTTTTTT
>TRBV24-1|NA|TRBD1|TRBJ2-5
CATTPRVRDREWRQETQYF
TGTGCCACCACCCCTCGGGTACGGGACAGGGAGTGGAGGCAAGAGACCCAGTACTTC
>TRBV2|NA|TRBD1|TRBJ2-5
CASSDGQGETQYF
TGTGCCAGCAGTGATGGACAGGGGGAGACCCAGTACTTC
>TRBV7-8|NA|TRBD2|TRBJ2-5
CASSRGDYPGETQYF
TGTGCCAGCAGCCGAGGGGACTACCCAGGGGAGACCCAGTACTTC
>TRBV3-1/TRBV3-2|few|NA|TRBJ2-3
CASSYGLEDTQYF
TGTGCCAGCAGTTACGGACTGGAAGATACGCAGTATTTT
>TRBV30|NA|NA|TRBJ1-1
CAWSVGVGHTEAFF
TGTGCCTGGAGTGTAGGGGTAGGGCACACTGAAGCTTTCTTT
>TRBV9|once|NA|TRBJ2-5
CASSVGDIGGETQYF
TGTGCCAGCAGCGTAGGGGACATCGGTGGAGAGACCCAGTACTTC
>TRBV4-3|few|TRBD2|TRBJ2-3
CASSQQTTSGGASTDTQYF
TGCGCCAGCAGCCAACAAACGACTAGCGGGGGGGCTAGCACAGATACGCAGTATTTT
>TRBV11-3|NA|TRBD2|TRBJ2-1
CASSLRTSGVIYNEQFF
TGTGCCAGCAGCTTAAGGACTAGCGGGGTCATCTACAATGAGCAGTTCTTC
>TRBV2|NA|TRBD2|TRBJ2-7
CASTASGGRSYEQYF
TGTGCCAGCACCGCTAGCGGGGGGAGGTCCTACGAGCAGTACTTC
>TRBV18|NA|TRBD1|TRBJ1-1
CASSEGQADTEAFF
TGTGCCAGCTCAGAAGGACAGGCGGACACTGAAGCTTTCTTT
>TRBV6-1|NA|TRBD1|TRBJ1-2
CASSEAPLGTGYFGYGYTF
TGTGCCAGCAGTGAAGCGCCTTTAGGGACAGGTTATTTTGGGTATGGCTACACCTTC
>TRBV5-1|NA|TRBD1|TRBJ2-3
CASSMGGDRGPYTQYF
TGCGCCAGCAGCATGGGAGGGGACAGGGGGCCTTATACGCAGTATTTT
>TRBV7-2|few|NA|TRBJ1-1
CASSLRRDTEAFF
TGTGCCAGCAGCTTAAGACGGGACACTGAAGCTTTCTTT
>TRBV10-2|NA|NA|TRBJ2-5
CASSEIPGQETQYF
TGCGCCAGCAGTGAGATACCAGGACAAGAGACCCAGTACTTC
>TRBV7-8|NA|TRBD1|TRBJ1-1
CASSQTGGDTEAFF
TGTGCCAGCAGTCAAACAGGGGGAGACACTGAAGCTTTCTTT
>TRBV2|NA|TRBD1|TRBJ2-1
CAIGTGSYNEQFF
TGTGCCATAGGGACAGGTTCCTACAATGAGCAGTTCTTC
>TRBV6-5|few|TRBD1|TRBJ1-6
CASSYSFGTGPSPLHF
TGTGCCAGCAGTTACTCGTTTGGGACAGGGCCCTCACCCCTCCACTTT
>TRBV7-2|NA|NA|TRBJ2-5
CASSFPTGSGETQYF
TGTGCCAGCAGCTTCCCAACAGGGTCCGGGGAGACCCAGTACTTC
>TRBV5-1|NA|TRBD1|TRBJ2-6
CASSWVGQGASGANVLTF
TGCGCCAGCAGCTGGGTTGGACAGGGGGCATCCGGGGCCAACGTCCTGACTTTC
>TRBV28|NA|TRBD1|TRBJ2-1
CASSSYRGGGFF
TGTGCCAGCAGTTCATATCGAGGGGGCGGATTCTTC
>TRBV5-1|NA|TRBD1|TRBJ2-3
CASSLGQGRADTQYF
TGCGCCAGCAGCTTGGGACAGGGAAGGGCAGATACGCAGTATTTT
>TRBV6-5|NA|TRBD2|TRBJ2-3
CASTSSGGHTDTQYF
TGTGCCAGCACGAGTAGCGGGGGCCACACAGATACGCAGTATTTT
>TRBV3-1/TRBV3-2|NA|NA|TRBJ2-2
CASSQGVVRRANTGELFF
TGTGCCAGCAGCCAAGGTGTGGTAAGGCGGGCGAACACCGGGGAGCTGTTTTTT
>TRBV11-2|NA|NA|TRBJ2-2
CASRRAVFTGELFF
TGTGCCAGCAGACGAGCGGTTTTCACCGGGGAGCTGTTTTTT
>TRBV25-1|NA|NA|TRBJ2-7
CASSEILETGRIFYEQYF
TGTGCCAGCAGTGAAATACTCGAAACCGGGAGAATTTTTTACGAGCAGTACTTC
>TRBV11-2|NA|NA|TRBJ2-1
CASSLDLGGIDEQFF
TGTGCCAGCAGCTTAGATCTTGGGGGGATCGATGAGCAGTTCTTC
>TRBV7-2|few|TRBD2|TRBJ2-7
CASSPNRLAGTYEQYF
TGTGCCAGCAGCCCAAATCGACTAGCGGGGACCTACGAGCAGTACTTC
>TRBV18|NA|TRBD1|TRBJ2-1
CASSPLLTGNNEQFF
TGTGCCAGCTCACCACTTCTGACAGGGAACAATGAGCAGTTCTTC
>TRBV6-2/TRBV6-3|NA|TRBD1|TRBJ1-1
CASSLIPGTGPIEAFF
TGTGCCAGCAGTCTAATTCCCGGGACAGGGCCTATTGAAGCTTTCTTT
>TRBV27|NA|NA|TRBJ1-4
CASRGQYNEKLFF
TGTGCCAGCAGGGGCCAATATAATGAAAAACTGTTTTTT
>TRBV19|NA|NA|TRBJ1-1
CASNTPGWYTEAFF
TGTGCCAGTAATACCCCAGGGTGGTACACTGAAGCTTTCTTT